The present TCR beta chain was sequenced within a study of CD4 and CD8 cells across lung adenocarcinoma regions. The germline gives CDR1 SGHVS, CDR2 FQNEAQ. The CDR3 covers 16 residues. Deletions cut 5 bases from V and 6 bases from J, with 19 bases between. This clonotype was detected only a few times. Samples came from patients with localized non-small cell lung adenocarcinoma. TCRdb analysed the PCR reads with MiXCR anew, one entry per CDR3 protein. This sample has about 1,900 distinct CDR3 sequences; 35% to 55% occur once, and the top ten carry 20% to 25%. The receptor was derived from a female donor with lung adenocarcinoma. The CD4 and CD8 labels of this study may be unreliable. This chain connects TRBV7-8 to TRBJ2-2; D is perhaps TRBD1 (5 bases). Specimen: CD4+ T cells from the center of a lung tumor. Here the CDR3 reads CASSPSALWGSGELFF. The DNA for the CDR3 is TGTGCCAGCAGCCCCAGTGCCCTCTGGGGCTCCGGGGAGCTGTTTTTT.